One T cell receptor (beta chain) is described in this entry. The sample is drawn from a study of blood T cell repertoires in COVID-19. Background on the study: The samples span acute and convalescent COVID-19 from the United States, Italy and Spain. The analysed material was cDNA or gDNA that came from T cells, B-cell-depleted T cells, or PBMCs.

The CDR3 is 15 amino acids. Per the germline V gene, CDR1 is LGHDT and CDR2 is YNNKEL (reference sequence). V gave up 1 base and J gave up 0 bases, with 9 bases separating them. The authors' processing: Reference gene primers were amplified, and this amplification served to estimate nucleated cell counts. This table comes from immunoSEQ multiplex PCR, and its TCRdb copy is limited to in-frame clones, with some not included. D and trimming come from the DNA, and the V and J calls and clone size come from that table. The sample lists roughly 38,000 clones, around 91% seen once, with about 25% in the top ten.

The chain has TRBV3-1 (or the pseudogene TRBV3-2) and TRBJ1-1; the D gene is possibly TRBD1 (5 bases). What was sequenced was peripheral blood. This clonotype originated in a man in his sixties with active or convalescent COVID-19. The CDR3, as DNA: TGTGCCAGCAGCCAAGGCGCAGGGTTGAACACTGAAGCTTTCTTT. Encoded protein: CASSQGAGLNTEAFF.